This T cell receptor beta chain is from a study of shared clonotypes between healthy human individuals. Overall study context: CD8 memory received one plate per donor, CD8 naive two, CD4 memory three and CD4 naive three. Study results and caveats: Blood was the sole source, and tissue repertoires probably differ. The study generally estimated greater richness for naive than memory subsets.

V dropped 4 bases and J dropped 5; count of bases not matched to a gene: 2. Germline CDR1 is MNHEY and CDR2 is SMNVEV (reference sequence). The CDR3 consists of 14 residues. Notes on this clone: Its antigen remains unidentified. The sample carries other DNA sequences with the same CDR3.

TCRdb's table, derived via immunoSEQ multiplex PCR, lists solely in-frame clones and lacks some. The table lists hundreds of thousands of clones, about 95% of them singletons, with 0.085% to 0.11% in the top ten. Cells designated naive CD8 were CD45RO-negative and were positively selected for CCR7, with terminally differentiated effector memory CD45RA+ cells excluded. None of the donors, who were healthy HIV-negative adults, had recently had acute infections or vaccinations. This clonotype was sampled from a young woman in good health. The sample was naive CD8+ T cells sorted from blood. The chain has TRBV27 and TRBJ1-5; 10 bases are a match to TRBD1. The CDR3 sequence: CASSSGQGYQPQHF. DNA for the CDR3: TGTGCCAGCAGTTCGGGACAGGGGTATCAGCCCCAGCATTTT.